The next 6 T cell receptor beta chains were all read from a single sample in a study of identical twins. MiXCR, applied by TCRdb to the 5' RACE reads, yields one record per CDR3 protein. The sample has roughly 290,000 distinct CDR3 sequences, about 8.1% seen once. These data also featured in a second study, about yellow fever vaccine responses in identical twins.

Material: memory (CD45RO+) T cells sorted from blood. The receptors shown here come from a woman under 30 in good health.

This clonotype came up a few times. This sequence joins TRBV12-3 or TRBV12-4 and TRBJ2-7; D possibly matches TRBD1 or TRBD2 (5 bases each). Deletions cut 6 bases from V and 2 bases from J, with 14 bases between. The length of the CDR3 is 14 residues. The CDR3 reads CASRPRGAPYEQYF. The CDR3 bases are TGTGCCAGCAGGCCTCGAGGGGCCCCCTACGAGCAGTACTTC.

This clonotype came up a few times. The chain uses TRBV10-3 and TRBJ2-7, with 7 positions matching TRBD2. The CDR3 extends over 15 amino acids. Germline CDR1 reads ENHRY; CDR2 reads SYGVKD. V was pared by 5 bases and J by 2 bases, with 9 bases of the junction left unmatched. CDR3 sequence: CAISSSGTTAYEQYF. As DNA, the CDR3 is TGTGCCATCAGTAGCTCCGGGACTACCGCCTACGAGCAGTACTTC.

This clonotype was detected a few times. The J gene is TRBJ1-4, the V gene TRBV20-1; D gene ambiguous. V dropped 3 bases and J dropped 5 bases, with 10 bases sitting between them. This CDR3 comprises 13 residues. CDR1 and CDR2 (germline): DFQATT, SNEGSKA (reference sequence). The CDR3 DNA sequence: TGCAGTGCTAGCCGATCCCCGAATGAAAAACTGTTTTTT. Its translation is CSASRSPNEKLFF.

This clonotype has a count of ten or more. V usage is TRBV5-1 and J usage is TRBJ1-5, with D possibly being TRBD1 (5 bases). The CDR3 totals 14 residues. The germline CDR1 and CDR2 sequences are SGHRS and YFSETQ. The germline V and J ends were trimmed by 4 bases and 7 bases, with 15 bases remaining between them. CDR3 DNA sequence: TGCGCCAGCAGCCTTGGGGGGTCAGAACAGCCCCAGCATTTT. Amino acid sequence: CASSLGGSEQPQHF.

This rearrangement joins TRBV4-1 to TRBJ1-4, with TRBD1 as a possible D gene (6 bases). Germline lookup yields CDR1 MGHRA and CDR2 YSYEKL. The V end lost 4 bases, the J end lost 4 bases, and 13 bases lay between the germline ends. This CDR3 is 15 amino acids long. The CDR3 DNA follows: TGCGCCAGCAGCCGTCGGACAGATCTTAATGAAAAACTGTTTTTT. Translated, it gives CASSRRTDLNEKLFF.

This clonotype has just a few counts. The chain links TRBV24-1 to TRBJ2-5, with D perhaps matching TRBD1 or TRBD2 (6 bases each). Germline V lookup: CDR1 KGHDR, CDR2 SFDVKD. CDR3 length: 16 residues. The V end lost 10 bases, the J end lost 0 bases, and 20 bases lay between the germline ends. The CDR3 loop reads CATQGGLGRDQETQYF. The CDR3 nucleotides read TGTGCCACGCAAGGGGGGTTAGGCCGGGACCAAGAGACCCAGTACTTC.